The rows below give T cell receptor beta chains drawn from one sample of a study of beta chain features in type 1 diabetes. The assay was immunoSEQ multiplex PCR, and TCRdb's table has in-frame clones only and misses some. The sample has hundreds of thousands of clones, 15% to 19% seen once. Sequencing input: naive CD4+ T cells from blood. Receptors originate from a man between 18 and 35 years old in good health. CDR3s include the opening cysteine and the closing phenylalanine or tryptophan. D genes are given only for firm matches. Some rows mark clone size as missing; the rest say once, few, many or name a class of expanded clone.

TRBD1	TRBJ1-2	NA	TRBV4-1	CASSQDLRDRVYGYTF	TGCGCCAGCAGCCAAGATCTCCGGGACAGGGTCTATGGCTACACCTTC
TRBD1	TRBJ2-7	NA	TRBV30	CAWSNRQGGEQYF	TGTGCCTGGAGCAATCGACAGGGTGGGGAGCAGTACTTC
NA	TRBJ1-1	NA	TRBV29-1	CSVIRDWRNTEAFF	TGCAGCGTCATTCGGGATTGGAGGAACACTGAAGCTTTCTTT
NA	TRBJ2-7	few	TRBV5-1	CASSPGRGPYEQYF	TGCGCCAGCAGCCCAGGGCGGGGGCCCTACGAGCAGTACTTC
NA	TRBJ1-4	NA	TRBV9	CASSPRGPTANEKLFF	TGTGCCAGCAGCCCCCGCGGTCCGACGGCTAATGAAAAACTGTTTTTT
TRBD2	TRBJ2-3	many	TRBV23-1	CARIGTIKADTQYF	TGCGCCAGGATCGGGACTATAAAAGCAGATACGCAGTATTTT
TRBD1	TRBJ2-1	few	TRBV28	CASSIWGLRDRSDNEQFF	TGTGCCAGCAGTATATGGGGTCTCCGGGACAGGTCCGACAATGAGCAGTTCTTC
TRBD1	TRBJ2-1	few	TRBV4-2	CASSSRQGSNEQFF	TGTGCCAGCAGCTCACGACAGGGTAGCAATGAGCAGTTCTTC
NA	TRBJ2-7	few	TRBV9	CASSPGPRYEQYF	TGTGCCAGCAGCCCCGGACCCCGCTACGAGCAGTACTTC
NA	TRBJ2-4	NA	TRBV11-1	CASSPRTSQTLAKNIQYF	TGTGCCAGCAGCCCAAGGACAAGCCAGACTCTAGCCAAAAACATTCAGTACTTC
NA	TRBJ1-1	few	TRBV29-1	CSVDTGGWTEAFF	TGCAGCGTTGATACGGGGGGTTGGACTGAAGCTTTCTTT
NA	TRBJ1-1	few	TRBV30	CAWNPGLNTEAFF	TGTGCCTGGAACCCGGGACTGAACACTGAAGCTTTCTTT
NA	TRBJ2-6	few	TRBV28	CASSFGQPWAGANVLTF	TGTGCCAGCAGTTTCGGTCAGCCCTGGGCTGGGGCCAACGTCCTGACTTTC
NA	TRBJ2-7	few	TRBV4-1	CASRGRLIGTPSEQYF	TGCGCCAGCAGGGGAAGGTTGATCGGGACACCGAGCGAGCAGTACTTC
TRBD1	TRBJ1-5	NA	TRBV6-1	CASSSDRVNQPQHF	TGTGCCAGCAGTTCTGACAGGGTTAATCAGCCCCAGCATTTT
TRBD1	TRBJ1-1	NA	TRBV7-9	CASSTPYPGQANTEAFF	TGTGCCAGCAGCACCCCTTACCCGGGACAGGCTAACACTGAAGCTTTCTTT
NA	TRBJ1-5	NA	TRBV4-1	CASSQDWPSNQPQHF	TGCGCCAGCAGCCAAGATTGGCCGAGCAATCAGCCCCAGCATTTT
TRBD2	TRBJ2-5	NA	TRBV7-2	CASSFQRGVAETQYF	TGTGCCAGCAGCTTCCAGCGGGGGGTTGCAGAGACCCAGTACTTC
NA	TRBJ1-6	NA	TRBV27	CASSSAGIRGRPLHF	TGTGCCAGCAGTAGTGCCGGGATCCGTGGGAGGCCCCTCCACTTT
NA	TRBJ2-7	few	TRBV28	CASSFQEISYEQYF	TGTGCCAGCAGTTTCCAGGAAATCTCCTACGAGCAGTACTTC
TRBD1	TRBJ2-7	few	TRBV18	CASSPGTGVPYEQYF	TGTGCCAGCTCGCCCGGGACAGGGGTCCCCTACGAGCAGTACTTC
NA	TRBJ2-1	NA	TRBV2	CASNPRGAYHEQFF	TGTGCCAGCAACCCGAGGGGAGCATACCATGAGCAGTTCTTC
NA	TRBJ2-2	NA	TRBV9	CASSVEGVGHTGELFF	TGTGCCAGCAGCGTAGAAGGGGTCGGGCACACCGGGGAGCTGTTTTTT
TRBD1	TRBJ2-7	NA	TRBV18	CASSRRAGGSYEQYF	TGTGCCAGCTCACGAAGAGCAGGGGGCTCCTACGAGCAGTACTTC
NA	TRBJ2-7	few	TRBV5-4	CASSLGGTYEQYF	TGTGCCAGCAGCTTGGGGGGCACCTACGAGCAGTACTTC
TRBD1	TRBJ2-7	few	TRBV7-9	CASSFGTEEYEQYF	TGTGCCAGCAGCTTCGGGACAGAAGAATACGAGCAGTACTTC
TRBD1	TRBJ2-4	NA	TRBV6-5	CASRKPGTGGFIQYF	TGTGCCAGCAGAAAACCCGGGACAGGGGGCTTTATTCAGTACTTC
NA	TRBJ2-5	NA	TRBV11-2	CASSLIIGRGSETQYF	TGTGCCAGCAGCTTAATAATCGGAAGGGGTTCGGAGACCCAGTACTTC
NA	TRBJ1-6	few	TRBV7-9	CASSWNLRNSPLHF	TGTGCCAGCAGCTGGAACTTGCGGAATTCACCCCTCCACTTT
NA	TRBJ1-4	NA	TRBV4-1	CASSSNGGMSEKLFF	TGCGCCAGCAGCTCGAATGGGGGGATGAGTGAAAAACTGTTTTTT
TRBD1	TRBJ1-3	few	TRBV6-6	CASSSTGLSGNTIYF	TGTGCCAGCAGTTCGACAGGGCTCTCTGGAAACACCATATATTTT
TRBD1	TRBJ2-7	few	TRBV9	CASSVVGDRRDEQYF	TGTGCCAGCAGCGTAGTAGGGGACAGGAGGGACGAGCAGTACTTC
NA	TRBJ2-1	NA	TRBV29-1	CSVDRSSYNEQFF	TGCAGCGTGGACCGGAGCTCCTACAATGAGCAGTTCTTC
NA	TRBJ2-7	NA	TRBV6-5	CASRLDSWSSYEQYF	TGTGCCAGCAGGCTCGACAGTTGGAGCTCCTACGAGCAGTACTTC
TRBD2	TRBJ2-6	few	TRBV2	CASSEGEGYSGANVLTF	TGTGCCAGCAGTGAAGGGGAGGGATACTCTGGGGCCAACGTCCTGACTTTC
NA	TRBJ1-2	few	TRBV6-1	CASSSRDRGYGYTF	TGTGCCAGCAGTTCCCGGGACCGAGGCTATGGCTACACCTTC
NA	TRBJ2-7	few	TRBV28	CASSSPGTRYEQYF	TGTGCCAGCAGTTCTCCGGGGACCCGCTACGAGCAGTACTTC